This TCR beta chain is drawn from a study of T cell clonality in common variable immunodeficiency. This clone was found many times. Read sequence stops 3 residues before the CDR3 end, and the germline J gene provides the missing end. Measured with immunoSEQ multiplex PCR; TCRdb has only the in-frame clones, and not every one. Altogether about 60,000 clones were found in the sample, and no singletons occur. CDR1 is LGHDT and CDR2 is YNNKEL in the germline V gene (reference sequence). This CDR3 is built from 16 residues. V was pared by 3 bases and J by 3 bases, with 7 bases of the junction left unmatched.

V usage is TRBV3-1 (or the pseudogene TRBV3-2) and J usage is TRBJ2-7, with TRBD2 identical over 11 bases. Sample: peripheral blood mononuclear cells. The TCR sequence derives from a person aged 18 to 75 in good health. CDR3 DNA (partial): TGTGCCAGCAGCCATACTAGCGGGAGAAACTTCTACGAG. It is translated as CASSHTSGRNFYE. The whole CDR3 sequence is CASSHTSGRNFYEQYF.